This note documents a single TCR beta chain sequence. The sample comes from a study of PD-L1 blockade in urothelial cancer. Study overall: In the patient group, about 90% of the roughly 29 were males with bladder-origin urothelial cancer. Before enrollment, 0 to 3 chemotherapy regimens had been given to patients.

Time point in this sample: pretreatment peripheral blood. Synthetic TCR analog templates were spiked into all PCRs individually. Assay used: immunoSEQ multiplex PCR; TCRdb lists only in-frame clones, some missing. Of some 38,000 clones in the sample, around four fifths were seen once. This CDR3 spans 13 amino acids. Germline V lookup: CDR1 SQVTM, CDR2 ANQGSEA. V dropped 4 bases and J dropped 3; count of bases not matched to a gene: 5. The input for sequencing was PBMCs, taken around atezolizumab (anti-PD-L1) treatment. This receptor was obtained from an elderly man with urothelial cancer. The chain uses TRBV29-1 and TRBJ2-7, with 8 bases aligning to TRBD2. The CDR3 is CSVGRSGSYEQYF. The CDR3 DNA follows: TGCAGCGTTGGTCGGAGCGGGAGCTACGAGCAGTACTTC.